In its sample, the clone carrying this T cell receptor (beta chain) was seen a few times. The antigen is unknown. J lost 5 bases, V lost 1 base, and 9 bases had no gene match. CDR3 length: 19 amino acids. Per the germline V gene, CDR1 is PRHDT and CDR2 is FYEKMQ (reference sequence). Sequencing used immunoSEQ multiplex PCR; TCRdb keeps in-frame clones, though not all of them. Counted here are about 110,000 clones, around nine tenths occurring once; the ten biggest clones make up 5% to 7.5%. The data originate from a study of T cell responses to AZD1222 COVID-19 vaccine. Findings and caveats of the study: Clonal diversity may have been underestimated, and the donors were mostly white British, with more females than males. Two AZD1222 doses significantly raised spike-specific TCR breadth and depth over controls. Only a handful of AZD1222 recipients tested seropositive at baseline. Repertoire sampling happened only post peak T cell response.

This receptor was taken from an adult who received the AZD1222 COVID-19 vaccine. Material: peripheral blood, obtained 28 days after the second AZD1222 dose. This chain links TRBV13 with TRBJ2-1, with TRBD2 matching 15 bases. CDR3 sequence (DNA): TGTGCCAGCAGCTTAGCGGGACTAGCGGGAGGTTCAACCCACAATGAGCAGTTCTTC. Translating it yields CASSLAGLAGGSTHNEQFF.